The TCR beta chain described here comes from a study of T-cell reconstitution after alpha-beta-depleted transplantation in children. Study-wide results and caveats: TCRbeta diversity was high at day 60 in some patients (a result of surviving recipient T cells and thymic progenitors).

Germline CDR1 and CDR2: LGHNA and YNFKEQ. The CDR3 loop spans 13 amino acids. With V trimmed by 1 base and J by 6 bases, 2 bases remained unmatched. The table lists this clonotype with many counts. The antigen is not known. Unique molecular identifiers were used in preparing the TCRbeta library. One entry per CDR3 protein results from TCRdb running MiXCR on the PCR reads. The table lists almost 500,000 distinct CDR3 sequences, approximately 10% of them singletons, with 2% to 2.5% in the top ten. The sample was PBMCs, taken before TCRalphabeta/CD19-depleted stem cell transplant. V gene TRBV4-2 combines with J gene TRBJ2-7, with 8 nucleotides matching TRBD1. The receptor comes from a child aged 2-15 years with inherited bone marrow failure, due to receive a stem cell transplant. The CDR3 here is CASSQATGAEQYF. The CDR3 DNA sequence: TGTGCCAGCAGCCAAGCGACAGGGGCCGAGCAGTACTTC.